One sample yielded the 2 T cell receptor beta chains listed below, sequenced in a study of blood T cells in healthy people across ages. Then a second PCR, running roughly 7 to 11 cycles, was carried out with a sample-barcoded 5' primer and a J-beta primer mix. Each CDR3 protein gets one entry after TCRdb re-called the 5' RACE reads with MiXCR. The repertoire holds 650,000 to 1,000,000 distinct CDR3 sequences, with 35% to 40% as singletons. What was sequenced was blood. These receptors originate from a man between 18 and 29 years old in good health.

This chain uses TRBV2 with TRBJ2-7; D is possibly TRBD2 (5 bases). The CDR3 sequence is 14 residues long. Germline V gene lookup returns CDR1 SNHLY and CDR2 FYNNEI. V lost 6 bases and J 10 bases, leaving 22 bases between the germline ends. The CDR3 nucleotides are TGTGCCAGCAGCACACCCACGGGGTTTCGCTCACAGTACTTC. Its protein product is CASSTPTGFRSQYF.

In its sample, this clonotype was seen many times. The J gene is TRBJ2-4, the V gene TRBV10-3, with 7 bases matching TRBD1. Germline loops: CDR1 ENHRY, CDR2 SYGVKD. V shed 3 bases, J shed 12 bases, and the junction held 8 bases outside the gene matches. The CDR3 contains 13 residues. CDR3 bases: TGTGCCATCAGTGATGGACAGGCAGGGACTCAGTACTTC. It yields the protein CAISDGQAGTQYF.